This is a list of T cell receptor beta chains from one sample in a study of control samples from healthy donors and cancer patients. Some clones are missing from TCRdb's copy, which holds only in-frame ones; the method was immunoSEQ multiplex PCR. The table shows about 79,000 clones, with 90% to 95% occurring only once. Input material: PBMCs. The origin of the receptors is a woman in her thirties or forties with lung cancer. Both conserved end residues are part of each CDR3. D genes are given only for firm matches. Part of the rows lack a size; the others show once, few, many or a class for expanded clones.

D gene	V gene	J gene	clone size	CDR3 protein	CDR3 DNA
TRBD1	TRBV15	TRBJ1-2	NA	CATSRGQGAASYTF	TGTGCCACCAGCAGGGGACAGGGGGCCGCGAGTTACACCTTC
NA	TRBV21-1	TRBJ2-7	NA	CASSKARGGPPYEQYF	TGTGCCAGCAGCAAAGCCCGGGGGGGGCCCCCTTACGAGCAGTACTTC
NA	TRBV30	TRBJ2-7	NA	CAWSVRPDSYEQYF	TGTGCCTGGAGTGTACGTCCTGATTCCTACGAGCAGTACTTC
TRBD1	TRBV10-2	TRBJ1-2	NA	CASSADRGRGGYTF	TGCGCCAGCAGCGCCGACAGGGGGCGGGGTGGCTACACCTTC
NA	TRBV3-1/TRBV3-2	TRBJ2-1	NA	CASSPLGYEQFF	TGTGCCAGCAGCCCCTTGGGGTATGAGCAGTTCTTC
NA	TRBV7-3	TRBJ2-7	NA	CASSSEIEPNEQYF	TGTGCCAGCAGCTCCGAGATAGAACCTAACGAGCAGTACTTC
NA	TRBV5-1	TRBJ1-4	NA	CASSLAGSNEKLFF	TGCGCCAGCAGCCTCGCAGGGAGTAATGAAAAACTGTTTTTT
NA	TRBV18	TRBJ2-7	NA	CASSPNADTYEQYF	TGTGCCAGCTCACCAAACGCAGATACCTACGAGCAGTACTTC
NA	TRBV6-5	TRBJ2-7	few	CASSPQDSENEQYF	TGTGCCAGCAGTCCTCAGGACAGTGAGAACGAGCAGTACTTC
NA	TRBV6-1	TRBJ1-5	NA	CASSEVGEGGQPQHF	TGTGCCAGCAGTGAAGTAGGGGAGGGGGGTCAGCCCCAGCATTTT
NA	TRBV7-9	TRBJ2-7	NA	CASSFSWGSPYEQYF	TGTGCCAGCAGCTTTAGCTGGGGGAGCCCCTACGAGCAGTACTTC
NA	TRBV11-2	TRBJ2-7	NA	CASSSLERSEQYF	TGTGCCAGCAGCTCCCTGGAGAGGTCCGAGCAGTACTTC
NA	TRBV18	TRBJ2-5	NA	CASSQVSIQETQYF	TGTGCCAGCTCCCAGGTTTCCATCCAAGAGACCCAGTACTTC
TRBD1	TRBV16	TRBJ1-2	NA	CASSHGQGPNGYTF	TGTGCCAGCAGCCATGGACAGGGCCCAAATGGCTACACCTTC
NA	TRBV2	TRBJ1-2	NA	CASEGYGYTF	TGTGCCAGCGAGGGGTATGGCTACACCTTC
TRBD2	TRBV2	TRBJ2-3	few	CASGAGGSDTQYF	TGTGCCAGCGGAGCGGGGGGTAGTGATACGCAGTATTTT
TRBD1	TRBV11-3	TRBJ2-3	NA	CASSSRFETGAPPRTDTQYF	TGTGCCAGCAGCTCCAGATTCGAGACAGGGGCCCCCCCACGCACAGATACGCAGTATTTT